The 25 T cell receptor beta chains below all came from one sample that was sequenced in a study of Ad26.COV2.S vaccination and SARS-CoV-2 variants (dated by TCRdb to about 2021). This specimen's treatment or condition label, per the study, means: over 15 received Ad26.COV2.S at low or high dose, single or two shots; five or six received placebo; per-sample allocation not given. Repertoires of vaccine and placebo recipients were sequenced from samples taken on day 63 after the first injection. Library preparation used the immunoSEQ multiplex PCR assay. Drawn from immuneACCESS, this table holds only the in-frame rearrangements with V and J called that TCRdb kept. Clones are partly lost; checked studies trace under half to an unresolved V gene and leave the rest unexplained. In all, the sample holds approximately 480,000 clones, and around 90% of those were seen once. Over 10% of the sample comes from the top ten.

The specimen comprised peripheral blood, sampled in a trial of Ad26.COV2.S vaccine versus placebo. The receptors were sampled from a person between 18 and 65 years old who received the Ad26.COV2.S COVID-19 vaccine or a placebo.

The chain has TRBV2 and TRBJ2-2, with D unresolved. Trimming removed 0 bases from V and 7 bases from J, with 6 bases in between. There are 13 residues in the CDR3. Germline-derived CDR1 and CDR2 are SNHLY and FYNNEI. CDR3 sequence: CASSEAPDGELFF. The DNA for the CDR3 is TGTGCCAGCAGTGAAGCCCCTGACGGGGAGCTGTTTTTT.

CDR3 nucleotide sequence: TGTGCCTGGAGTGTTATGGGTGTAAACACCATATATTTT. Translating it yields CAWSVMGVNTIYF. The J gene is TRBJ1-3, the V gene TRBV30, with D uncertain. Germline V gene data show CDR1 as GTSNPN and CDR2 as SVGIG (reference sequence). Trimming took off 0 bases at V and 6 bases at J, with 9 bases between the two ends. This CDR3 contains 13 residues.

The chain joins TRBV6-2 or TRBV6-3 to TRBJ2-3, with 7 bases fitting TRBD1. The germline gives CDR1 MNHEY, CDR2 SVGEGT. This CDR3 is built from 15 residues. V lost 6 bases to trimming and J lost 1 base; unmatched junction nucleotides: 7. The CDR3 reads CASSDRASGTDTQYF. Here the CDR3 DNA reads TGTGCCAGCAGCGACAGGGCTTCGGGCACAGATACGCAGTATTTT.

This clone was found once. The J gene is TRBJ2-7, the V gene TRBV29-1; D is unclear. Germline CDR1 SQVTM, CDR2 ANQGSEA. The CDR3 is 13 residues long. V lost 1 base to trimming and J lost 6 bases, with 13 bases between them. CDR3 amino acids: CSVEGRLVGEQYF. The CDR3 DNA sequence: TGCAGCGTTGAAGGGCGACTTGTCGGCGAGCAGTACTTC.

The V and J genes are TRBV19 and TRBJ2-2; D may be TRBD1 (6 bases). V was cut by 4 bases and J by 0 bases, with 15 bases left in between. The CDR3 runs 17 residues. Germline V lookup: CDR1 LNHDA, CDR2 SQIVND (reference sequence). As DNA, the CDR3 is TGTGCCAGTAGTAGACTGACAGGTCCAGCGAACACCGGGGAGCTGTTTTTT. Amino acids: CASSRLTGPANTGELFF.

This clone was observed a few times. At the DNA level, this CDR3 is encoded by other sequences in the same sample as well. The V call is TRBV3-1 (or the pseudogene TRBV3-2), the J call TRBJ2-3, with unresolved D. V shed 1 base and J shed 1 base, with 6 bases lying between them. CDR1 and CDR2 from the germline V gene are LGHDT and YNNKEL (reference sequence). The CDR3 loop spans 14 amino acids. The CDR3 DNA follows: TGTGCCAGCAGCCAAGGTAGGGGCACAGATACGCAGTATTTT. Its translation is CASSQGRGTDTQYF.

The genes are TRBV5-1 and TRBJ2-1; 8 bases agree with TRBD1. There are 14 residues in the CDR3. V was clipped by 2 bases and J by 6 bases; unmatched bases: 4. From germline, CDR1 is SGHRS and CDR2 YFSETQ. DNA of the CDR3: TGCGCCAGCAGCTTAGGAACAGGGGGCAATGAGCAGTTCTTC. Amino acid sequence: CASSLGTGGNEQFF.

The rearrangement joins TRBV19 to TRBJ2-3; 9 bases line up with TRBD2. J gave up 8 bases and V 4 bases, and 10 bases lay outside the gene matches. The CDR3 sequence is 15 residues long. Germline V gene data show CDR1 as LNHDA and CDR2 as SQIVND (reference sequence). The CDR3 spells CASSTGTSLGGTQYF. CDR3 sequence (DNA): TGTGCCAGTAGTACCGGGACTAGCTTAGGGGGTACGCAGTATTTT.

The J gene is TRBJ1-4, the V gene TRBV5-1, with D perhaps matching TRBD1 (5 bases). The CDR3 consists of 16 residues. Between the trimmed V and J ends, which lost 4 bases and 0 bases, there was a span of 13 bases. Looked up from germline, CDR1 is SGHRS and CDR2 is YFSETQ. CDR3 region: CASSAGTLATNEKLFF. Written as DNA, the CDR3 is TGCGCCAGCAGCGCCGGGACGTTGGCAACTAATGAAAAACTGTTTTTT.

The V and J genes are TRBV5-1 and TRBJ2-6; weak D call: TRBD2 (6 bases). The ends were cut back, 4 bases at V and 0 bases at J, with 20 bases in the middle. The germline gives CDR1 SGHRS, CDR2 YFSETQ. This CDR3 has 19 amino acids. DNA for the CDR3: TGCGCCAGCAGCACTATCCTTGGGACTTCACCCTCTGGGGCCAACGTCCTGACTTTC. It is translated as CASSTILGTSPSGANVLTF.

This clone was seen a handful of times. V usage is TRBV5-5 and J usage is TRBJ1-5; possibly TRBD1 for D (5 bases). CDR1 and CDR2 (germline): SGHKS, YYEKEE (reference sequence). Trimming took 4 bases from V and 6 from J, leaving 23 bases between them. This CDR3 is built from 17 residues. The CDR3 loop is CASSREVREGGSQPQHF. DNA for the CDR3: TGTGCCAGCAGCCGGGAGGTCAGGGAGGGCGGGAGTCAGCCCCAGCATTTT.

The chain carries TRBV9 and TRBJ2-1; D is ambiguous. The CDR3 length is 13 residues. Trimming removed 3 bases from V and 8 bases from J, with 12 bases in between. The germline V gene has CDR1 SGDLS and CDR2 YYNGEE. The chain's CDR3 is CASSDGRPDEQFF. The DNA of the CDR3 is TGTGCCAGCAGCGATGGACGACCAGATGAGCAGTTCTTC.

V is TRBV7-6 and J is TRBJ1-1; D is perhaps TRBD1 (6 bases). Trimming took off 5 bases at V and 1 base at J, with 11 bases between the two ends. Looked up from germline, CDR1 is SGHVS and CDR2 is FNYEAQ. The CDR3 extends over 14 amino acids. The CDR3 nucleotides read TGTGCCAGCAGCCCCAGGGGTGGGAACACTGAAGCTTTCTTT. Protein product: CASSPRGGNTEAFF.

The sample holds one count of this clone. The chain uses TRBV5-6 and TRBJ1-2; D possibly corresponds to TRBD1 (5 bases). Germline V gives CDR1 SGHDT, CDR2 YYEEEE. There are 14 residues in the CDR3. The germline V and J ends were trimmed by 4 bases and 2 bases, with 12 bases remaining between them. CDR3 DNA: TGTGCCAGCAGCCTCTGGGGGAACAACTATGGCTACACCTTC. Amino acid sequence: CASSLWGNNYGYTF.

This chain connects TRBV6-5 to TRBJ1-1; D gene unclear. Germline V gene lookup returns CDR1 MNHEY and CDR2 SVGAGI. This CDR3 comprises 13 residues. V lost 2 bases, J lost 1 base, and 5 bases lay in between. The CDR3: CASSYDWNTEAFF. The CDR3 DNA is TGTGCCAGCAGTTACGACTGGAACACTGAAGCTTTCTTT.

This CDR3 is CATSEGRRGEQETQYF. The CDR3, as DNA: TGTGCCACCAGTGAGGGTAGGAGGGGTGAACAAGAGACCCAGTACTTC. This sequence joins TRBV24-1 and TRBJ2-5, with a tentative D call TRBD2 (6 bases). CDR3 length equals 16 residues. V was cut by 4 bases and J by 2 bases, with 16 bases left in between. Germline values: CDR1 KGHDR, CDR2 SFDVKD.

There are a few counts of this clone. CDR3 sequence: CASRTKTEAFF. CDR3 coding DNA: TGTGCCAGCAGGACAAAGACTGAAGCTTTCTTT. The chain has TRBV28 and TRBJ1-1; D remains ambiguous. CDR1 is MDHEN and CDR2 is SYDVKM in the germline V gene. Deletions cut 6 bases from V and 5 bases from J, with 7 bases between. The CDR3 covers 11 residues.

This clone was observed a few times. The chain links TRBV2 to TRBJ1-1, with 12 bases fitting TRBD1. The CDR3 has 16 residues. From germline, CDR1 is SNHLY and CDR2 FYNNEI. The V and J ends lost 3 bases and 5 bases, in that order; junction bases with no gene match: 7. CDR3 DNA sequence: TGTGCCAGCAGTGACCCCGGGACAGGGGGCCGGACTGAAGCTTTCTTT. Residues: CASSDPGTGGRTEAFF.

V is TRBV6-2 or TRBV6-3 and J is TRBJ2-7; 7 positions match TRBD2. Unmatched junction bases numbered 14, after V lost 5 bases and J lost 7 bases. The CDR3 covers 15 residues. Germline lookup yields CDR1 MNHEY and CDR2 SVGEGT. This CDR3 is CASSQRDRAIGEQYF. In nucleotides, the CDR3 is TGTGCCAGCAGTCAGCGGGACCGGGCGATTGGGGAGCAGTACTTC.

This clone was recorded only once. V gene TRBV19 combines with J gene TRBJ1-1, with 7 bases fitting TRBD1. V was clipped by 5 bases and J by 8 bases; unmatched bases: 8. The germline CDR1 and CDR2 sequences are LNHDA and SQIVND (reference sequence). The CDR3 runs 13 residues. The CDR3 spells CASSGVRGGEAFF. The CDR3 DNA follows: TGTGCCAGTAGTGGAGTCAGGGGGGGAGAAGCTTTCTTT.

The table lists this clone with a few counts. The rearrangement joins TRBV5-5 to TRBJ2-3; D might be TRBD1 or TRBD2, each matching 5 bases. V was pared by 2 bases and J by 3 bases, with 13 bases between. CDR1 and CDR2 from the germline V gene are SGHKS and YYEKEE (reference sequence). This CDR3 region has 15 residues. CDR3 residues: CASSFGGTLTDTQYF. CDR3 coding DNA: TGTGCCAGCAGCTTTGGGGGAACCTTAACAGATACGCAGTATTTT.

CDR3 residues: CASSSRTNSYEQYF. CDR3 coding DNA: TGTGCCAGCAGCTCAAGGACTAACTCCTACGAGCAGTACTTC. The chain has TRBV7-9 and TRBJ2-7; D possibly corresponds to TRBD2 (6 bases). Trimming removed 4 bases at V and 0 bases at J, with 10 bases between. This CDR3 has 14 residues. CDR1 SEHNR and CDR2 FQNEAQ come from the germline V gene (reference sequence).

The rearrangement joins TRBV18 to TRBJ2-3; D is undetermined. V lost 3 bases, J lost 2 bases, and 12 bases lay in between. CDR3 length: 15 residues. CDR1 and CDR2 from the germline V gene are KGHSH and LQKENI. CDR3 nucleotides: TGTGCCAGCTCACCTGTACAAGGATTCACAGATACGCAGTATTTT. Translating gives CASSPVQGFTDTQYF. Full variable domain (missing parts from reference TRBV18 and TRBJ2-3): NAGVMQNPRHLVRRRGQEARLRCSPMKGHSHVYWYRQLPEEGLKFMVYLQKENIIDESGMPKERFSAEFPKEGPSILRIQQVVRGDSAAYFCASSPVQGFTDTQYFGPGTRLTVL.

The rearrangement links TRBV4-2 to TRBJ1-1; D is perhaps TRBD1 (5 bases). The length of the CDR3 is 15 residues. V lost 1 base to trimming and J lost 0 bases, with 9 bases between them. From germline, CDR1 is LGHNA and CDR2 YNFKEQ. The chain's CDR3 is CASSQGPGMNTEAFF. As DNA, the CDR3 is TGTGCCAGCAGCCAAGGGCCAGGGATGAACACTGAAGCTTTCTTT.

The V and J genes are TRBV7-9 and TRBJ1-2; perhaps TRBD1 as D (5 bases). The CDR3 totals 14 residues. The germline CDR1 and CDR2 sequences are SEHNR and FQNEAQ (reference sequence). The ends were cut back, 0 bases at V and 6 bases at J, with 11 bases in the middle. The CDR3 coding sequence is TGTGCCAGCAGCTTAGCCGCCAGGGCGAATGGCTACACCTTC. As protein: CASSLAARANGYTF.